These T cell receptor beta chains were read from a single sample in a study of cytomegalovirus exposure and HLA in healthy donors. Only in-frame clones appear in the TCRdb table, and some are missing; sequencing was by immunoSEQ multiplex PCR. The data hold approximately 150,000 clones, with roughly three quarters observed a single time. Sequenced sample: PBMCs. These receptor sequences come from a woman between 55 and 75 years old in good health and CMV-seronegative. The CDR3 runs from the conserved cysteine through the conserved F or W. A D gene is named only where the DNA matches it firmly. Clone size is given for some rows only: seen once, a few or many times, or a class if the clone is expanded.

CDR3nt,CDR3aa,j_gene,v_gene,d_gene,abundance
TGTGCCTGGACCTCCCTGGGGGGGGTCCCTTTCTATGGCTACACCTTC,CAWTSLGGVPFYGYTF,TRBJ1-2,TRBV30,NA,NA
TGTGCCAGCAGTGTGGAGACTCACACCGGGGAGCTGTTTTTT,CASSVETHTGELFF,TRBJ2-2,TRBV6-4,NA,NA
TGTGCCAGCAATTCCGGGGACAGGGTCACCGGGGAGCTGTTTTTT,CASNSGDRVTGELFF,TRBJ2-2,TRBV6-5,TRBD1,NA
TGTGCCAGCAGTCCTGACAGGGGGAGAGAAAAACTGTTTTTT,CASSPDRGREKLFF,TRBJ1-4,TRBV6-5,TRBD1,few
TGTGCCAGCAGTGTAGGACCCCGGGGGGACAATGAGCAGTTCTTC,CASSVGPRGDNEQFF,TRBJ2-1,TRBV6-4,TRBD2,NA
TGCGCCAGCAGCTTGGAGACTAGCGGGAGGGCCCTGGAGACCCAGTACTTC,CASSLETSGRALETQYF,TRBJ2-5,TRBV5-1,TRBD2,few
TGTGCTAGCAGCCCCCGAGAGACCCAGTACTTC,CASSPRETQYF,TRBJ2-5,TRBV7-7,NA,NA
TGCGCCAGCAGCTTGTCCGGGGCTTTCTTT,CASSLSGAFF,TRBJ1-1,TRBV5-1,NA,NA
TGTGCCAGCAGCGTGACAGGTAGCAAATATGGCTACACCTTC,CASSVTGSKYGYTF,TRBJ1-2,TRBV5-8,NA,few
TGTGCCAGCAGCCTCTTGTTCCGGGACAGGGAAGCTTTCTTT,CASSLLFRDREAFF,TRBJ1-1,TRBV7-2,TRBD1,NA
TGTGCCAGCTCACCAGGAGGGTTGTCTGAAGCTTTCTTT,CASSPGGLSEAFF,TRBJ1-1,TRBV18,NA,NA
TGTGCCAGTAGTATCGGTGGGACAGTGGCTAATGAAAAACTGTTTTTT,CASSIGGTVANEKLFF,TRBJ1-4,TRBV19,TRBD1,NA
TGTGCCAGCAGCCTCCCCCGGGACAACAACGAGCAGTTCTTC,CASSLPRDNNEQFF,TRBJ2-1,TRBV5-6,NA,NA
TGTGCCAGCAGCCATGGGACAGGGGGTCCCCACGAGCAGTACTTC,CASSHGTGGPHEQYF,TRBJ2-7,TRBV11-2,TRBD1,NA
TGCAGCGTTGATTGGCCGCAGCAGTTCTTC,CSVDWPQQFF,TRBJ2-1,TRBV29-1,NA,NA
TGTGCCAGCAGTCCACGGACAGGGAACTACAATGAGCAGTTCTTC,CASSPRTGNYNEQFF,TRBJ2-1,TRBV28,TRBD1,NA
TGTGCCAGCAGTTCCGGGACTACCAACTACGAGCAGTACTTC,CASSSGTTNYEQYF,TRBJ2-7,TRBV7-8,TRBD2,few
TGTGCCAGCTCACCCGACAGGGGTCCCTATGGCTACACCTTC,CASSPDRGPYGYTF,TRBJ1-2,TRBV18,TRBD1,NA
TGTGCCAGCAGCCCTAACCCGGGACATAGCTACGAGCAGTACTTC,CASSPNPGHSYEQYF,TRBJ2-7,TRBV6-5,NA,once
TGTGCCAGCAGCCAAGAAGTAGGACGGACAGCCTGGGCGGTCACTGAAGCTTTCTTT,CASSQEVGRTAWAVTEAFF,TRBJ1-1,TRBV4-2,NA,NA
TGTGCCTGGCAGACATACGAACACGGTGAAGCTTTCTTT,CAWQTYEHGEAFF,TRBJ1-1,TRBV30,NA,NA
TGCAGCGTTGACCTCTATGGCTACACCTTC,CSVDLYGYTF,TRBJ1-2,TRBV29-1,NA,once
TGTGCCAGCAGTTTTCAGGGGCGGGTTGGCTACACCTTC,CASSFQGRVGYTF,TRBJ1-2,TRBV27,NA,few
TGTGCCAGCTCACCGCAGACAGCCAGAAGCACAGATACGCAGTATTTT,CASSPQTARSTDTQYF,TRBJ2-3,TRBV18,NA,NA
TGCAGCGTCCGACAGGGGCGGCAAGGGACCCAGTACTTC,CSVRQGRQGTQYF,TRBJ2-5,TRBV29-1,TRBD1,NA
TGTGCCAGCAGTTACCCTAAGTCGGGCCAGTACTTC,CASSYPKSGQYF,TRBJ2-5,TRBV6-5,NA,NA
TGTGCCAACCCAGTTACCGAGGAAAACCTGTTTTTT,CANPVTEENLFF,TRBJ1-4,TRBV10-3,NA,few
TGCGCCAGCAGCCCAAATCCGCTAAACACTGAAGCTTTCTTT,CASSPNPLNTEAFF,TRBJ1-1,TRBV5-1,NA,NA
TGTGCCAGCAGCTTCCTATTCGGTGGTAGCACCGGGGAGCTGTTTTTT,CASSFLFGGSTGELFF,TRBJ2-2,TRBV11-1,NA,NA
TGTGCCAGCGGTAGCGAAAAACTGTTTTTT,CASGSEKLFF,TRBJ1-4,TRBV28,NA,few
TGTGCCAGCAGCCCCCGGGAGGGGGCGGGTGAAAAACTGTTTTTT,CASSPREGAGEKLFF,TRBJ1-4,TRBV9,TRBD1,NA
TGTGCCACCAAGCCCTACGCGGGGGAGGGCCGGGAGACCCAGTACTTC,CATKPYAGEGRETQYF,TRBJ2-5,TRBV7-2,TRBD2,NA
TGTGCCATCAGTGACGCGACTAGCGGGAGGGCCTTTGAGCAGTTCTTC,CAISDATSGRAFEQFF,TRBJ2-1,TRBV10-3,TRBD2,NA
TGTGCCAGCAGCTTGGTAGCGGGAGGGATTGAGACCCAGTACTTC,CASSLVAGGIETQYF,TRBJ2-5,TRBV5-6,TRBD2,NA
TGTGCCAGCCTGCGGGCAGGGGGCTCCTACAATGAGCAGTTCTTC,CASLRAGGSYNEQFF,TRBJ2-1,TRBV7-9,TRBD1,NA
TGTGCCAGCAGCACCTCTAGGGTGGGGGGGATGAACACTGAAGCTTTCTTT,CASSTSRVGGMNTEAFF,TRBJ1-1,TRBV11-2,NA,NA
TGTGCCAGCAGTGACGCCCAAGGGGGCAACACTGAAGCTTTCTTT,CASSDAQGGNTEAFF,TRBJ1-1,TRBV2,TRBD1,NA
TGTGCCAGTAGTATGGGGGACTCGCTTGGCTACACCTTC,CASSMGDSLGYTF,TRBJ1-2,TRBV19,NA,NA
TGTGCCAGCAGTTTGGACAGGGTGAACACAGATACGCAGTATTTT,CASSLDRVNTDTQYF,TRBJ2-3,TRBV5-6,TRBD1,NA
TGTGCCAGCAGCGCCGGGACAGGGAATCAGCCCCAGCATTTT,CASSAGTGNQPQHF,TRBJ1-5,TRBV7-9,TRBD1,NA
TGTGCCAGCCGCACAAGCTATGGCTACACCTTC,CASRTSYGYTF,TRBJ1-2,TRBV19,NA,NA
TGTGCCAGTAGTACATCAGGGCTTTCGATCTCTGGAAACACCATATATTTT,CASSTSGLSISGNTIYF,TRBJ1-3,TRBV19,NA,once
TGCGCCAGCAGCTTGGCATTTATTTTAGGGGAAGGGACTGAAGCTTTCTTT,CASSLAFILGEGTEAFF,TRBJ1-1,TRBV5-1,NA,NA
TGTGCCAGCAGCTCCTCGGGGGGAAATCAGCCCCAGCATTTT,CASSSSGGNQPQHF,TRBJ1-5,TRBV11-2,NA,NA
TGTGCCTGGAGTGTAGCGGTCCCGATCCCCGGGCGGCGCACAGATACGCAGTATTTT,CAWSVAVPIPGRRTDTQYF,TRBJ2-3,TRBV30,NA,NA
TGTGCCAGTAGTCCGGAGCCGAAGTATGGCTACACCTTC,CASSPEPKYGYTF,TRBJ1-2,TRBV19,NA,NA
TGCGCCAGCAGCCCCCGAACAGGGGGCGCAGGCTATGGCTACACCTTC,CASSPRTGGAGYGYTF,TRBJ1-2,TRBV5-1,TRBD1,NA
TGTGCCAGCAGCCAAGATAGGCAGGCCGACCTTGGGGGCTACACCTTC,CASSQDRQADLGGYTF,TRBJ1-2,TRBV4-2,NA,NA
TGTGCCAGCTCACCTCGACAGGGAGATCAGCCCCAGCATTTT,CASSPRQGDQPQHF,TRBJ1-5,TRBV18,TRBD1,NA
TGTGCCAGCAATCGACAGGGTTATAGAGATACGCAGTATTTT,CASNRQGYRDTQYF,TRBJ2-3,TRBV6-1,TRBD1,NA
TGTGCCAGCAGCGCTCGGGACAGGGGACCTATTTGGAAAGGCTACACCTTC,CASSARDRGPIWKGYTF,TRBJ1-2,TRBV28,TRBD1,NA
TGTGCCAGTAGTGGGACCCGGGACAGGACTTCCCATGGCTACACCTTC,CASSGTRDRTSHGYTF,TRBJ1-2,TRBV19,TRBD1,NA
TGTGCCACCAGCAGAGTAGGGGACAGGGGGGAGACCCAGTACTTC,CATSRVGDRGETQYF,TRBJ2-5,TRBV15,TRBD1,NA
TGTGCCAGCAGCTTGAGCAACTATGGCTACACCTTC,CASSLSNYGYTF,TRBJ1-2,TRBV11-2,NA,NA
TGTGCCAGCAGCGAGGGTCCGGGACTAGCGGGAGCAGGGGGGTACGAGCAGTACTTC,CASSEGPGLAGAGGYEQYF,TRBJ2-7,TRBV9,TRBD2,few